These 32 T cell receptor beta chains came from one sample sequenced in a study of blood T cell repertoires in COVID-19. TCRdb's table, derived via immunoSEQ multiplex PCR, lists solely in-frame clones and lacks some. The sample has about 140,000 clones, around 80% seen once. The specimen sequenced was peripheral blood. The origin of the receptors is a woman in her fifties or sixties with acute or convalescent COVID-19.

The CDR3 reads CASKSGPTNEKLFF. Written as DNA, the CDR3 is TGTGCCAGCAAGAGCGGGCCAACTAATGAAAAACTGTTTTTT. V usage is TRBV2 and J usage is TRBJ1-4; D remains unclear. There are 14 residues in the CDR3. V shed 7 bases and J shed 0 bases, with 9 bases lying between them. Germline-derived CDR1 and CDR2 are SNHLY and FYNNEI.

This clone occurred a few times. The chain joins TRBV5-1 to TRBJ2-1; the D is unclear. Deletions cut 4 bases from V and 9 bases from J, with 8 bases between. The CDR3 has 11 residues. The germline CDR1 and CDR2 sequences are SGHRS and YFSETQ. The CDR3 loop is CASSELGEQFF. Here the CDR3 DNA reads TGCGCCAGCAGCGAGCTTGGTGAGCAGTTCTTC.

A single count supports this clone. The chain has TRBV9 and TRBJ2-5; 7 bases fit TRBD1. With 0 bases clipped from V and 4 bases from J, the junction kept 3 bases outside the gene matches. The CDR3 extends over 14 amino acids. Germline CDR1 SGDLS, CDR2 YYNGEE. In DNA, the CDR3 is TGTGCCAGCAGCGTAGGAGGGGGCGGAGAGACCCAGTACTTC. This codes for CASSVGGGGETQYF. Full variable domain (outside the CDR3, taken from reference TRBV9 and TRBJ2-5): DSGVTQTPKHLITATGQRVTLRCSPRSGDLSVYWYQQSLDQGLQFLIQYYNGEERAKGNILERFSAQQFPDLHSELNLSSLELGDSALYFCASSVGGGGETQYFGPGTRLLVL.

The CDR3 loop reads CASRSEVDLNTEAFF. The CDR3, as DNA: TGTGCCAGCAGAAGTGAGGTCGACTTGAACACTGAAGCTTTCTTT. The chain has TRBV21-1 and TRBJ1-1. TRBV21-1 is deemed a pseudogene. The CDR3 runs to 15 residues.

In this sample, this clone turned up once. This chain joins TRBV28 and TRBJ1-2; 10 bases fit TRBD1. CDR1 and CDR2 (germline): MDHEN, SYDVKM. V was clipped by 1 base and J by 5 bases; unmatched bases: 10. The CDR3 length is 17 residues. The DNA for the CDR3 is TGTGCCAGCAGTTTATTCAGGACAGGGGGTTTTTGGTATGGCTACACCTTC. Protein product: CASSLFRTGGFWYGYTF.

This chain uses TRBV6-2 or TRBV6-3 with TRBJ2-7; 8 bases line up with TRBD2. The germline V gene has CDR1 MNHEY and CDR2 SVGEGT. The CDR3 runs 13 residues. Unmatched junction bases numbered 8, after V lost 8 bases and J lost 5 bases. CDR3 DNA sequence: TGTGCCAGCGGCCGCAGCGGGAGTCACGAGCAGTACTTC. This encodes CASGRSGSHEQYF.

V and J are TRBV3-1 (or the pseudogene TRBV3-2) and TRBJ2-7; the D gene is possibly TRBD1 (6 bases). Per germline, CDR1 LGHDT and CDR2 YNNKEL (reference sequence). V shed 1 base and J shed 2 bases, with 6 bases lying between them. This CDR3 has 13 amino acids. This CDR3 is CASSQGTAYEQYF. CDR3 nucleotide sequence: TGTGCCAGCAGCCAAGGGACAGCCTACGAGCAGTACTTC.

The chain is built from TRBV7-6 and TRBJ1-2; D unclear. The CDR3 extends over 14 amino acids. Between the trimmed V and J ends, which lost 5 bases and 4 bases, there was a span of 14 bases. CDR1 SGHVS and CDR2 FNYEAQ come from the germline V gene. The CDR3: CASSPAAASYGYTF. DNA for the CDR3: TGTGCCAGCAGCCCAGCAGCAGCGTCCTATGGCTACACCTTC.

The chain carries TRBV15 and TRBJ2-5, with TRBD2 identical over 11 bases. The CDR3 consists of 18 residues. The germline V gene has CDR1 LNHNV and CDR2 YYDKDF (reference sequence). Germline trimming cut 3 bases from V and 3 bases from J; bases unmatched to any gene: 12. The CDR3 nucleotides read TGTGCCACCAGCAGTGCCACCCGGACTAGCGGGTCCAAAGAGACCCAGTACTTC. Translated, it gives CATSSATRTSGSKETQYF. Filled out from reference TRBV15 and TRBJ2-5, the complete variable domain reads DAMVIQNPRYQVTQFGKPVTLSCSQTLNHNVMYWYQQKSSQAPKLLFHYYDKDFNNEADTPDNFQSRRPNTSFCFLDIRSPGLGDTAMYLCATSSATRTSGSKETQYFGPGTRLLVL.

This sequence joins TRBV9 and TRBJ2-1; D is ambiguous. This CDR3 region has 14 residues. The V gene lost 3 bases and the J gene lost 0 bases, with 7 bases spanning the gap. Germline CDR1 SGDLS, CDR2 YYNGEE. Written as DNA, the CDR3 is TGTGCCAGCAGCGGTGAGAGCTCCTACAATGAGCAGTTCTTC. This sequence encodes CASSGESSYNEQFF.

The rearrangement uses TRBV19 and TRBJ2-7; possible D gene TRBD2, 7 bases. The CDR3 loop spans 15 amino acids. Germline V gives CDR1 LNHDA, CDR2 SQIVND (reference sequence). The ends were cut back, 6 bases at V and 5 bases at J, with 20 bases in the middle. CDR3 protein: CASRGASGPRDEQYF. In DNA, the CDR3 is TGTGCCAGTAGGGGGGCTAGCGGACCACGGGACGAGCAGTACTTC.

This clone was detected only a few times. The rearrangement links TRBV20-1 to TRBJ1-2, with 8 bases identical to TRBD1. J was trimmed by 1 base and V by 3 bases; bases with no gene match: 10. This CDR3 region has 16 residues. CDR1 and CDR2 from the germline V gene are DFQATT and SNEGSKA (reference sequence). The CDR3, as DNA: TGCAGTGCTAGTCCGGGACAGGTGGTTATTAACTATGGCTACACCTTC. Its translation: CSASPGQVVINYGYTF.

The chain couples TRBV19 to TRBJ1-1; TRBD1 is a possible D gene (6 bases). Germline values: CDR1 LNHDA, CDR2 SQIVND (reference sequence). The CDR3 has 14 residues. V shed 4 bases and J shed 0 bases, with 9 bases lying between them. CDR3 region: CASSRQVLNTEAFF. As DNA, the CDR3 is TGTGCCAGTAGTAGACAGGTTCTGAACACTGAAGCTTTCTTT.

This clone was seen a few times. The chain couples TRBV6-5 to TRBJ1-2; no clear D. The V gene's germline CDR1 is MNHEY and CDR2 SVGAGI. This CDR3 spans 15 amino acids. The V gene lost 2 bases and the J gene lost 6 bases, with 16 bases spanning the gap. CDR3 in DNA: TGTGCCAGCAGTTACGGTGCAAGCCCGGCGGATGGCTACACCTTC. It translates to CASSYGASPADGYTF.

The rearrangement uses TRBV2 and TRBJ2-3; TRBD2 agrees at 8 bases. The CDR3 has 15 amino acids. After removal of 6 bases from V and 6 bases from J, the junction contained 11 bases not matched to a gene. Germline CDR1 SNHLY, CDR2 FYNNEI. CDR3 protein: CASRRTGTRADTQYF. For the CDR3, the DNA is TGTGCCAGCAGAAGGACCGGGACTAGAGCGGATACGCAGTATTTT.

V and J are TRBV27 and TRBJ2-1; 7 positions agree with TRBD1. From germline, CDR1 is MNHEY and CDR2 SMNVEV (reference sequence). This CDR3 is built from 13 residues. With 6 bases clipped from V and 7 bases from J, the junction kept 6 bases outside the gene matches. CDR3 protein: CASRTGFGNEQFF. The CDR3 region has the DNA TGTGCCAGCAGGACAGGGTTCGGGAATGAGCAGTTCTTC.

The chain combines TRBV28 with TRBJ1-5, with D unclear. Germline CDR1 reads MDHEN; CDR2 reads SYDVKM. The CDR3 consists of 13 residues. The V gene lost 6 bases and the J gene lost 5 bases, with 11 bases spanning the gap. CDR3: CASSHGTDQPQHF. CDR3 DNA sequence: TGTGCCAGCAGCCACGGAACAGATCAGCCCCAGCATTTT.

A single count supports this clone. This chain joins TRBV28 and TRBJ2-7; TRBD1 matches at 8 bases. This CDR3 is 17 amino acids long. In germline, CDR1 is MDHEN, CDR2 SYDVKM. V was pared by 6 bases and J by 5 bases, with 18 bases of the junction left unmatched. CDR3 in DNA: TGTGCCAGCAGCTTCTTATTCAGAGACAGGGGAACGAACGAGCAGTACTTC. It is translated as CASSFLFRDRGTNEQYF.

The chain carries TRBV3-1 (or the pseudogene TRBV3-2) and TRBJ2-7; D is possibly TRBD2 (6 bases). This CDR3 spans 15 amino acids. Germline V lookup: CDR1 LGHDT, CDR2 YNNKEL (reference sequence). V was trimmed by 3 bases and J by 3 bases, leaving 15 bases between them. For the CDR3, the DNA is TGTGCCAGCAGCCACTTATGGGGGAGGAACTACGAGCAGTACTTC. Amino acids: CASSHLWGRNYEQYF.

This sequence joins TRBV9 and TRBJ2-7; 13 nucleotides align to TRBD2. Per the germline V gene, CDR1 is SGDLS and CDR2 is YYNGEE. With 3 bases clipped from V and 11 bases from J, the junction kept 8 bases outside the gene matches. The CDR3 is 14 residues long. The CDR3 loop is CASSEGLAGYLKYF. The CDR3 DNA is TGTGCCAGCAGCGAGGGACTAGCGGGGTATCTCAAGTACTTC.

V is TRBV30 and J is TRBJ1-6, with D perhaps matching TRBD1 (5 bases). V lost 3 bases and J 7 bases, leaving 13 bases between the germline ends. Germline V gene sequence: CDR1 GTSNPN, CDR2 SVGIG (reference sequence). The CDR3 sequence is 14 residues long. The CDR3 loop is CAWRGAGGNSPLHF. The CDR3 bases are TGTGCCTGGAGGGGTGCGGGGGGGAATTCACCCCTCCACTTT.

This sequence joins TRBV7-2 and TRBJ2-1; D unclear. The germline gives CDR1 SGHTA, CDR2 FQGNSA. This CDR3 comprises 15 residues. V dropped 4 bases and J dropped 5 bases, with 15 bases sitting between them. The CDR3 loop is CASSSSHRSNNEQFF. As DNA, the CDR3 is TGTGCCAGCAGCTCATCACACAGATCAAACAATGAGCAGTTCTTC. Variable domain in full (rest from reference TRBV7-2 and TRBJ2-1): GAGVSQSPSNKVTEKGKDVELRCDPISGHTALYWYRQSLGQGLEFLIYFQGNSAPDKSGLPSDRFSAERTGGSVSTLTIQRTQQEDSAVYLCASSSSHRSNNEQFFGPGTRLTVL.

The chain recombines TRBV28 with TRBJ2-1; 11 nucleotides line up with TRBD2. Germline V CDR1 and CDR2: MDHEN, SYDVKM. The J segment lost 4 bases and the V segment lost 5 bases, leaving 4 bases of the junction unmatched. This CDR3 is 15 amino acids long. The CDR3 DNA is TGTGCCAGCAGTGCTCCTAGCGGGAGGTACAATGAGCAGTTCTTC. Amino acids: CASSAPSGRYNEQFF.

This clone has just one count. The chain combines TRBV15 with TRBJ1-2, with 7 bases aligning to TRBD1. The CDR3 contains 20 residues. CDR1 and CDR2 from the germline V gene are LNHNV and YYDKDF (reference sequence). Trimming removed 0 bases from V and 4 bases from J; junction bases left unmatched: 20. This chain's CDR3 is CATSRDFRVGGDPRPYGYTF. CDR3 sequence (DNA): TGTGCCACCAGCAGAGATTTTCGGGTAGGGGGCGACCCTAGGCCCTATGGCTACACCTTC.

The chain uses TRBV4-2 and TRBJ1-2, with D unresolved. CDR3 size: 15 residues. CDR1 and CDR2 from the germline V gene are LGHNA and YNFKEQ. V lost 1 base to trimming and J lost 8 bases, with 17 bases between them. The CDR3 DNA reads as TGTGCCAGCAGCCAAGCTGAGGAATTCTCCCGGGGCTACACCTTC. Translating gives CASSQAEEFSRGYTF.

The gene calls are TRBV2 and TRBJ2-5; 9 bases agree with TRBD2. J lost 0 bases, V lost 3 bases, and 11 bases had no gene match. The CDR3 has 18 residues. The germline gives CDR1 SNHLY, CDR2 FYNNEI. CDR3 coding DNA: TGTGCCAGCAGTGAGGGCGGGAGGGCCGGTCCGTACCAAGAGACCCAGTACTTC. Translating gives CASSEGGRAGPYQETQYF.

The chain joins TRBV6-5 to TRBJ2-7; D gene unclear. Germline values: CDR1 MNHEY, CDR2 SVGAGI. The CDR3 consists of 13 residues. Trimming removed 5 bases at V and 2 bases at J, with 10 bases between. The CDR3 coding sequence is TGTGCCAGCAGTAGTTACAGAACCTACGAGCAGTACTTC. It specifies CASSSYRTYEQYF.

The chain uses TRBV20-1 and TRBJ2-7; 9 bases fit TRBD2. With 3 bases clipped from V and 2 bases from J, the junction kept 5 bases outside the gene matches. CDR1 is DFQATT, CDR2 SNEGSKA, per germline (reference sequence). The CDR3 covers 14 residues. The DNA of the CDR3 is TGCAGTGCTAGTTCCGGCGGGGGGGCCTACGAGCAGTACTTC. It codes for CSASSGGGAYEQYF.

The chain couples TRBV7-9 to TRBJ2-1, with D possibly TRBD1 on 5 matching bases. V lost 6 bases to trimming and J lost 6 bases, with 12 bases between them. From germline, CDR1 is SEHNR and CDR2 FQNEAQ (reference sequence). The CDR3 runs 13 residues. Here the CDR3 reads CASSYGHRNEQFF. Here the CDR3 DNA reads TGTGCCAGCAGTTACGGACATCGCAATGAGCAGTTCTTC. Filled out from reference TRBV7-9 and TRBJ2-1, the complete variable domain reads DTGVSQNPRHKITKRGQNVTFRCDPISEHNRLYWYRQTLGQGPEFLTYFQNEAQLEKSRLLSDRFSAERPKGSFSTLEIQRTEQGDSAMYLCASSYGHRNEQFFGPGTRLTVL.

The rearrangement uses TRBV28 and TRBJ2-6; 8 positions match TRBD1. After removal of 6 bases from V and 0 bases from J, the junction contained 13 bases not matched to a gene. CDR3 length: 19 residues. Germline CDR1 and CDR2: MDHEN and SYDVKM. In DNA, the CDR3 is TGTGCCAGCAGCAAAACGGGACAGGTGATCCCCTCTGGGGCCAACGTCCTGACTTTC. Protein: CASSKTGQVIPSGANVLTF.

The V gene is TRBV27, the J gene TRBJ2-4; 11 bases map to TRBD2. J was trimmed by 1 base and V by 5 bases; bases with no gene match: 7. The CDR3 runs to 17 residues. CDR1 and CDR2 from the germline V gene are MNHEY and SMNVEV (reference sequence). The CDR3 DNA reads TGTGCCAGCAGTGGGGCGGGACTAGCGGCGGCCAAAAACATTCAGTACTTC. Its translation is CASSGAGLAAAKNIQYF.

The genes are TRBV28 and TRBJ1-2; 7 positions agree with TRBD1. Germline-derived CDR1 and CDR2 are MDHEN and SYDVKM. The CDR3 has 14 amino acids. Germline trimming cut 3 bases from V and 4 bases from J; bases unmatched to any gene: 5. CDR3 region: CASSLAQGGYGYTF. The CDR3 DNA sequence: TGTGCCAGCAGTTTGGCGCAGGGGGGCTATGGCTACACCTTC.